Shown below are 5 T cell receptor beta chains from a single sample sequenced in a study of T cell changes during pregnancy in multiple sclerosis. Using immunoSEQ multiplex PCR, the repertoire was profiled, and TCRdb retains in-frame clones only, with some absent. The data contain tens of thousands of clones, 90% to 95% of them singletons. This material consisted of peripheral blood, taken in the first trimester of pregnancy. These receptors were collected from a female donor with multiple sclerosis, enrolled in a pregnancy study.

The chain combines TRBV2 with TRBJ2-3; a possible D gene is TRBD2 (5 bases). The germline V gene encodes CDR1 SNHLY and CDR2 FYNNEI. The CDR3 spans 14 residues. The V end lost 8 bases, the J end lost 4 bases, and 16 bases lay between the germline ends. The CDR3 nucleotides read TGTGCCAGCGGGAGTAGCAGGAGTGCAGATACGCAGTATTTT. The encoded protein is CASGSSRSADTQYF.

The genes are TRBV28 and TRBJ2-7; D might be TRBD1 (7 bases). CDR1 MDHEN and CDR2 SYDVKM come from the germline V gene. This CDR3 has 13 amino acids. With 5 bases removed from V and 1 base from J, the gap between germline ends came to 9 bases. The CDR3 nucleotides read TGTGCCAGCAGTGCGGGACAGTCCTACGAGCAGTACTTC. Translation: CASSAGQSYEQYF.

This rearrangement joins TRBV10-2 to TRBJ2-5, with TRBD1 matching 7 bases. V shed 4 bases and J 4 bases; nucleotides not matched to a gene: 3. From germline, CDR1 is WSHSY and CDR2 SAAADI. The CDR3 totals 13 residues. CDR3 residues: CASSVGGVETQYF. In nucleotides, the CDR3 is TGCGCCAGCAGTGTAGGGGGCGTAGAGACCCAGTACTTC.

The chain recombines TRBV5-1 with TRBJ1-2; TRBD1 matches 9 bases. The V gene end was trimmed by 3 bases and the J gene end by 6 bases; junction bases not matched to a gene: 0. Germline CDR1 SGHRS, CDR2 YFSETQ. The CDR3 extends over 12 amino acids. The CDR3 DNA sequence: TGCGCCAGCAGCTGGGACAGGGATGGCTACACCTTC. Translation gives CASSWDRDGYTF.

V and J are TRBV9 and TRBJ2-5, with D possibly TRBD1 on 6 matching bases. The CDR3 length is 15 residues. The V gene's germline CDR1 is SGDLS and CDR2 YYNGEE. V gave up 4 bases and J gave up 4 bases, with 17 bases separating them. CDR3: CASSPRDIGAETQYF. The CDR3 nucleotides read TGTGCCAGCAGCCCCCGGGACATCGGGGCAGAGACCCAGTACTTC. The full variable domain, rest sourced from reference TRBV9 and TRBJ2-5, is DSGVTQTPKHLITATGQRVTLRCSPRSGDLSVYWYQQSLDQGLQFLIQYYNGEERAKGNILERFSAQQFPDLHSELNLSSLELGDSALYFCASSPRDIGAETQYFGPGTRLLVL.